The next 17 T cell receptor beta chains were all read from a single sample in a study of control samples from healthy donors and cancer patients. Libraries were prepared by immunoSEQ multiplex PCR; TCRdb keeps only in-frame clonotypes and omits some of them. Of 100,000 or so clones in the sample, about four fifths were seen once. Sequencing input: blood. The receptors stem from a woman in her sixties or seventies in good health.

The J gene is TRBJ2-1, the V gene TRBV6-6, with 9 bases matching TRBD2. This CDR3 contains 14 residues. V dropped 6 bases and J dropped 4; count of bases not matched to a gene: 4. Germline lookup yields CDR1 MNHNY and CDR2 SVGAGI (reference sequence). For the CDR3, the DNA is TGTGCCAGCAGCGCGGGAGGGTCATACAATGAGCAGTTCTTC. As protein: CASSAGGSYNEQFF.

The V and J genes are TRBV6-2 or TRBV6-3 and TRBJ2-1; TRBD2 is a possible D gene (6 bases). With 4 bases removed from V and 4 bases from J, the gap between germline ends came to 17 bases. Germline V gene sequence: CDR1 MNHEY, CDR2 SVGEGT. This CDR3 is built from 16 residues. CDR3 sequence reads: CASSSISGGLYNEQFF. CDR3 nucleotide sequence: TGTGCCAGCAGTTCGATTAGCGGAGGGTTGTACAATGAGCAGTTCTTC.

The gene calls are TRBV7-9 and TRBJ1-2, with a possible D match to TRBD1 (6 bases). V was clipped by 2 bases and J by 6 bases, with 22 bases between them. The CDR3 extends over 17 amino acids. Germline-derived CDR1 and CDR2 are SEHNR and FQNEAQ (reference sequence). CDR3 sequence reads: CASSLNAPGAHSNGYTF. As DNA, the CDR3 is TGTGCCAGCAGCTTAAATGCTCCAGGGGCGCATTCGAATGGCTACACCTTC.

The V gene is TRBV7-2, the J gene TRBJ1-2, with 9 bases fitting TRBD1. V gave up 1 base and J gave up 4 bases; unmatched junction bases: 7. This CDR3 spans 16 amino acids. Per germline, CDR1 SGHTA and CDR2 FQGNSA. The DNA for the CDR3 is TGTGCCAGCAGCTTAGACATACAGGGGGCTTCCTATGGCTACACCTTC. Amino acids: CASSLDIQGASYGYTF.

The chain has TRBV12-5 and TRBJ2-3, with 7 bases fitting TRBD1. Per the germline V gene, CDR1 is LGHNT and CDR2 is FRNRAP. The length of the CDR3 is 17 residues. V lost 0 bases to trimming and J lost 2 bases; unmatched junction nucleotides: 8. The DNA for the CDR3 is TGTGCTAGTGGTTTGGTATATACAGGGGCGATCACAGATACGCAGTATTTT. This encodes CASGLVYTGAITDTQYF.

This clone has just a few counts. The chain employs TRBV4-3 and TRBJ1-6, with a tentative D call TRBD1 (6 bases). V lost 0 bases, J lost 9 bases, and 15 bases lay in between. The CDR3 sequence is 16 residues long. Germline V gene lookup returns CDR1 LGHNA and CDR2 YSLEER. For the CDR3, the DNA is TGCGCCAGCAGCCAAGAAACAGGGCGATCAGGTTCACCCCTCCACTTT. It specifies CASSQETGRSGSPLHF.

As regards this clone: Relative to the germline gene, one junction end is altered; a read error may explain this. This chain uses TRBV29-1 with TRBJ1-2, with D perhaps TRBD1 (6 bases). CDR3 length equals 9 residues. CDR1 and CDR2 (germline): SQVTM, ANQGSEA. CDR3 protein: CSVEGAPFF. The DNA of the CDR3 is TGCAGCGTTGAGGGGGCCCCCTTCTTC. Supplemented by reference TRBV29-1 and TRBJ1-2, the full variable domain reads SAVISQKPSRDICQRGTSLTIQCQVDSQVTMMFWYRQQPGQSLTLIATANQGSEATYESGFVIDKFPISRPNLTFSTLTVSNMSPEDSSIYLCSVEGAPFFGSGTRLTVV.

The chain is built from TRBV18 and TRBJ1-4, with a possible D match to TRBD1 (5 bases). V dropped 4 bases and J dropped 2 bases, with 14 bases sitting between them. Germline V lookup: CDR1 KGHSH, CDR2 LQKENI. The CDR3 has 16 amino acids. The CDR3 region is CASSRGYPGTNEKLFF. CDR3 bases: TGTGCCAGCTCACGGGGATATCCAGGGACTAATGAAAAACTGTTTTTT.

The chain combines TRBV19 with TRBJ2-5, with D possibly being TRBD1 (6 bases). Germline-derived CDR1 and CDR2 are LNHDA and SQIVND (reference sequence). CDR3 size: 13 residues. V lost 5 bases, J lost 4 bases, and 11 bases lay in between. The chain's CDR3 is CASSVAGAETQYF. The CDR3 DNA follows: TGTGCCAGTAGTGTAGCAGGGGCAGAGACCCAGTACTTC.

J is TRBJ1-5 and V is TRBV6-5, with TRBD1 as a possible D gene (5 bases). CDR1 is MNHEY, CDR2 SVGAGI, per germline. V was trimmed by 6 bases and J by 3 bases, leaving 9 bases between them. The CDR3 consists of 13 residues. The CDR3 DNA is TGTGCCAGCAGGACAGCACTCAATCAGCCCCAGCATTTT. Protein sequence: CASRTALNQPQHF.

The rearrangement links TRBV5-1 to TRBJ1-3; 7 nucleotides align to TRBD1. V trimming: 0 bases; J trimming: 6 bases; junction bases outside the gene matches: 3. This CDR3 contains 14 residues. Germline V lookup: CDR1 SGHRS, CDR2 YFSETQ. This chain's CDR3 is CASSLGQGLNTIYF. The CDR3 DNA reads as TGCGCCAGCAGCTTGGGACAGGGTTTAAACACCATATATTTT.

This chain joins TRBV2 and TRBJ2-3, with a weak D call TRBD2 (6 bases). This CDR3 has 15 residues. Germline values: CDR1 SNHLY, CDR2 FYNNEI. V was trimmed by 3 bases and J by 4 bases, leaving 14 bases between them. The CDR3 protein is CASSEWGVLPDTQYF. CDR3 sequence (DNA): TGTGCCAGCAGTGAGTGGGGGGTCCTCCCAGATACGCAGTATTTT.

This chain joins TRBV19 and TRBJ2-3; 8 nucleotides agree with TRBD1. The ends lost 5 bases at V and 1 base at J; junction bases unmatched: 5. Germline CDR1 is LNHDA and CDR2 is SQIVND (reference sequence). CDR3 length: 15 residues. The CDR3 bases are TGTGCCAGTAGTGGAAACAGGGGGGGCACAGATACGCAGTATTTT. It is translated as CASSGNRGGTDTQYF. The full variable domain, completed using reference TRBV19 and TRBJ2-3, is DGGITQSPKYLFRKEGQNVTLSCEQNLNHDAMYWYRQDPGQGLRLIYYSQIVNDFQKGDIAEGYSVSREKKESFPLTVTSAQKNPTAFYLCASSGNRGGTDTQYFGPGTRLTVL.

The chain combines TRBV4-1 with TRBJ2-1; D is undetermined. The CDR3 has 13 amino acids. The germline CDR1 and CDR2 sequences are MGHRA and YSYEKL. Trimming cost V 3 bases and J 8 bases, with 11 bases left between them. The DNA for the CDR3 is TGCGCCAGCAGCCAGCCCGGAAGCTATGAGCAGTTCTTC. Amino acid sequence: CASSQPGSYEQFF.

This chain uses TRBV28 with TRBJ1-6, with TRBD1 matching 8 bases. After removal of 7 bases from V and 9 bases from J, the junction contained 11 bases not matched to a gene. There are 15 residues in the CDR3. Germline assignment: CDR1 MDHEN and CDR2 SYDVKM. The CDR3 bases are TGTGCCAGCATCACTCAGGGGACAGGTCTTTCACCCCTCCACTTT. It codes for CASITQGTGLSPLHF.

This rearrangement joins TRBV5-8 to TRBJ1-1; 7 bases line up with TRBD1. This CDR3 comprises 15 residues. V was pared by 4 bases and J by 6 bases, with 12 bases of the junction left unmatched. The germline CDR1 and CDR2 sequences are SGHTS and YDEGEE. Written as DNA, the CDR3 is TGTGCCAGCAGCCCTGGACAGGCCGGTTATGCTGAAGCTTTCTTT. It encodes CASSPGQAGYAEAFF. Supplemented by reference TRBV5-8 and TRBJ1-1, the full variable domain reads EAGVTQSPTHLIKTRGQQATLRCSPISGHTSVYWYQQALGLGLQFLLWYDEGEERNRGNFPPRFSGRQFPNYSSELNVNALELEDSALYLCASSPGQAGYAEAFFGQGTRLTVV.

V usage is TRBV12-3 or TRBV12-4 and J usage is TRBJ1-4; D unclear. The length of the CDR3 is 11 residues. V lost 5 bases and J 6 bases, leaving 4 bases between the germline ends. CDR3 region: CASSPHEKLFF. DNA of the CDR3: TGTGCCAGCAGTCCCCATGAAAAACTGTTTTTT.